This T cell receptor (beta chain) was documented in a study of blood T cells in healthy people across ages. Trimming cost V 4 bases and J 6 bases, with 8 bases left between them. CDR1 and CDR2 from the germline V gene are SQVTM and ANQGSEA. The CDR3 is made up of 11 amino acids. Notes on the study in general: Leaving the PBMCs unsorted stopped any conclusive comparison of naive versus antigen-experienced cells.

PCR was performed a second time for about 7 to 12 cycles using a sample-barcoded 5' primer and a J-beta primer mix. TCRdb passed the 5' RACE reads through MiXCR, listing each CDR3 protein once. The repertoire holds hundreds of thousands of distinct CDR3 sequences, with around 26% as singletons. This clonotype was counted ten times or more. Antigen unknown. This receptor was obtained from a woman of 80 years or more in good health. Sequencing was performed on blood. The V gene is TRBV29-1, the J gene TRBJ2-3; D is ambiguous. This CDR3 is CSVAEWDTQYF. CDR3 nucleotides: TGCAGCGTTGCAGAGTGGGATACGCAGTATTTT.